This T cell receptor (beta chain) was captured in a study of T cell responses to AZD1222 COVID-19 vaccine. Profiling relied on immunoSEQ multiplex PCR, and the TCRdb table lists in-frame clones only, not all of them. In the table there are 120,000 or so clones, 90% of which are singletons. This clone has only a few counts. No antigen is known for it. Study-wide points: An increase in Spike-specific TCR breadth and depth was observed after two AZD1222 doses.

Looked up from germline, CDR1 is LNHDA and CDR2 is SQIVND (reference sequence). The CDR3 consists of 15 residues. With 1 base removed from V and 4 bases from J, the gap between germline ends came to 8 bases. This TCR was recovered from an adult in good health. The material was peripheral blood, obtained on day 0 of MenACWY control vaccination. The chain carries TRBV19 and TRBJ2-6, with TRBD2 as a possible D gene (6 bases). In DNA, the CDR3 is TGTGCCAGTAGTATAGCGGGGGAAGGGGCCAACGTCCTGACTTTC. This sequence encodes CASSIAGEGANVLTF.